This TCR beta chain comes out of a study of technical replicates of blood from a handful of donors. This CDR3 comprises 16 residues. CDR1 and CDR2 from the germline V gene are SGHRS and YFSETQ. V lost 0 bases to trimming and J lost 0 bases, with 7 bases between them. TCRdb's table, derived via immunoSEQ multiplex PCR, lists solely in-frame clones and lacks some. The repertoire holds tens of thousands of clones, with roughly 86% as singletons. This TCR was recovered from a human donor in good health. Some clones in this sample may be carry-over from other donors' samples. Source material: PBMCs. The J gene is TRBJ1-6, the V gene TRBV5-1; D gene unclear. CDR3 nucleotide sequence: TGCGCCAGCAGCTTGGTTCCCAGCTCCTATAATTCACCCCTCCACTTT. Its protein is CASSLVPSSYNSPLHF.